The 5 T cell receptor beta chains below all came from one sample that was sequenced in a study of monozygotic twins with cystic fibrosis. Assay: immunoSEQ multiplex PCR; the TCRdb copy retains only in-frame clones and omits some. The table shows approximately 24,000 clones, with 96% occurring only once. Material for sequencing was blood. The receptors come from a girl aged 2-10 years with cystic fibrosis.

The rearrangement uses TRBV19 and TRBJ1-5, with TRBD1 matching over 9 bases. V was clipped by 9 bases and J by 4 bases; unmatched bases: 7. This CDR3 has 14 residues. Germline V gene data show CDR1 as LNHDA and CDR2 as SQIVND (reference sequence). This CDR3 reads CASEGTGWNQPQHF. DNA for the CDR3: TGTGCCAGCGAAGGGACAGGGTGGAATCAGCCCCAGCATTTT.

The chain has TRBV6-4 and TRBJ2-1; D perhaps matches TRBD2 (6 bases). The V and J ends lost 5 bases and 0 bases respectively, with 11 bases between them. This CDR3 has 15 residues. Germline lookup yields CDR1 MRHNA and CDR2 SNTAGT. The CDR3 sequence: CASSTGASSYNEQFF. In nucleotides, the CDR3 is TGTGCCAGCAGTACGGGAGCTAGCTCCTACAATGAGCAGTTCTTC.

The count of this clone is one. This chain uses TRBV28 with TRBJ2-3; D may be TRBD2 (5 bases). V lost 5 bases to trimming and J lost 0 bases, with 15 bases between them. The CDR3 contains 16 residues. The germline V gene has CDR1 MDHEN and CDR2 SYDVKM. The CDR3 is CASSPPPPGSTDTQYF. In DNA form, the CDR3 reads TGTGCCAGCAGTCCGCCCCCCCCGGGGAGCACAGATACGCAGTATTTT.

The chain employs TRBV6-5 and TRBJ2-1, with D perhaps TRBD2 (6 bases). The V gene lost 4 bases and the J gene lost 0 bases, with 10 bases spanning the gap. The CDR3 is 15 amino acids. The germline CDR1 and CDR2 sequences are MNHEY and SVGAGI. The CDR3 region is CASSLDGSSYNEQFF. CDR3 DNA sequence: TGTGCCAGCAGTTTAGACGGGAGCTCCTACAATGAGCAGTTCTTC.

V usage is TRBV28 and J usage is TRBJ2-6; maybe TRBD1 (5 bases). Between the trimmed V and J ends, which lost 3 bases and 0 bases, there was a span of 12 bases. CDR3 length: 17 amino acids. From germline, CDR1 is MDHEN and CDR2 SYDVKM. The CDR3 nucleotides read TGTGCCAGCAGTTTGGTGGGGCTCCGCTCTGGGGCCAACGTCCTGACTTTC. It yields the protein CASSLVGLRSGANVLTF. Supplemented by reference TRBV28 and TRBJ2-6, the full variable domain reads DVKVTQSSRYLVKRTGEKVFLECVQDMDHENMFWYRQDPGLGLRLIYFSYDVKMKEKGDIPEGYSVSREKKERFSLILESASTNQTSMYLCASSLVGLRSGANVLTFGAGSRLTVL.